This T cell receptor beta chain is drawn from a study of vaccination and CD4 T cells after COVID-19. Looking at the study overall: Two of the convalescents were Hispanic, and convalescents were six males and four females. The peptides that stimulated the cells were overlapping spike peptides from SARS-CoV-2, HCoV-NL63, HCoV-OC43 and HCoV-229E.

This clonotype was detected only a few times. Its specificity is unknown. The CDR3 covers 15 residues. In germline, CDR1 is MNHNS, CDR2 SASEGT. The V gene end was trimmed by 6 bases and the J gene end by 3 bases; junction bases not matched to a gene: 7. The treatment was: 10-day PBMC culture with coronavirus spike peptide pools or control peptides (ViraFEST assay). Wells that each held roughly 2 million PBMCs were cultured with 9.5 to 10 IU/ml IL-2 and 10 ug/ml peptide pools. Once obtained from cultured CD4+ T cells, the DNA was sequenced using the Oncomine TCR Beta short-read assay. TCRdb used MiXCR to reprocess the PCR reads, holding one entry per CDR3 protein. The data show some 15,000 distinct CDR3 sequences, roughly a third seen once.

This clonotype was obtained from a human donor who had recovered from COVID-19. The chain is built from TRBV6-1 and TRBJ1-2, with 10 bases that match TRBD1. Specimen: CD4+ T cells from blood, cultured in vitro, collected after SARS-CoV-2 vaccination. CDR3 DNA: TGTGCCAGCAGGGGGGCGGGGACAGGGGACTATGGCTACACCTTC. It codes for CASRGAGTGDYGYTF.